The sequence of this T cell receptor beta chain was determined in a study of blood T cell repertoires in COVID-19. Study-level information: Samples representing acute and convalescent COVID-19 were sourced from the United States, Italy and Spain.

The CDR3 length is 14 residues. Germline V CDR1 and CDR2: SEHNR, FQNEAQ (reference sequence). Trimming removed 7 bases from V and 2 bases from J; junction bases left unmatched: 5. Generated by immunoSEQ multiplex PCR, the TCRdb table keeps only in-frame clones and is missing some. Here the sample spans over 75,000 clones, 75% to 90% being singletons. The receptor was isolated from a human donor with active COVID-19. The donor label of this sample is uncertain. The V call is TRBV7-9, the J call TRBJ2-3, with TRBD1 identical over 8 bases. The sequencing sample was made of peripheral blood. This CDR3 reads CASNPGGSTDTQYF. The CDR3 bases are TGTGCCAGCAACCCAGGGGGCTCCACAGATACGCAGTATTTT.